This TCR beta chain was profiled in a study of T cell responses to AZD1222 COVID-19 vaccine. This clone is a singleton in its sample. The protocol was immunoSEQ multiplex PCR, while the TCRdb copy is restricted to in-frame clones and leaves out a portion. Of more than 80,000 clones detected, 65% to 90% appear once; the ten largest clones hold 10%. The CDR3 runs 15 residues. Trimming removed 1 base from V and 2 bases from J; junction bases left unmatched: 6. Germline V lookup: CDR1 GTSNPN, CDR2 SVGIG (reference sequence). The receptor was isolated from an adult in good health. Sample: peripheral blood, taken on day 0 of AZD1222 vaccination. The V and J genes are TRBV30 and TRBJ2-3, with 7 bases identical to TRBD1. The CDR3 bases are TGTGCCTGGAGTGCGATGGGACAGTCCACAGATACGCAGTATTTT. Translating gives CAWSAMGQSTDTQYF. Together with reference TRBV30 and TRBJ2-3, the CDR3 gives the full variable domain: SQTIHQWPATLVQPVGSPLSLECTVEGTSNPNLYWYRQAAGRGLQLLFYSVGIGQISSEVPQNLSASRPQDRQFILSSKKLLLSDSGFYLCAWSAMGQSTDTQYFGPGTRLTVL.